The sample holds many counts of the clone carrying this T cell receptor (beta chain). An end of the junction differs from the germline gene, which may be a read error. This CDR3 has 13 amino acids. Germline CDR1 SSHAT, CDR2 FNYEAQ (reference sequence). A single record per CDR3 protein comes from TCRdb applying MiXCR to the RT-PCR reads. The sample lists hundreds of thousands of distinct CDR3 sequences, approximately 14% occurring once. V is TRBV7-7 and J is TRBJ2-3; D may be TRBD1 or TRBD2 (5 bases each). Input material: memory CD4+ T cells from blood. The sequence came from a female donor in good health, serving as a healthy control. The CDR3 reads CASSSGTPGTQYF. The CDR3 DNA is TGTGCTAGCAGCTCGGGGACGCCCGGTACGCAGTATTTT. Looking up the rest from reference TRBV7-7 and TRBJ2-3 gives the full variable domain: GAGVSQSPRYKVTKRGQDVTLRCDPISSHATLYWYQQALGQGPEFLTYFNYEAQPDKSGLPSDRFSAERPEGSISTLTIQRTEQRDSAMYRCASSSGTPGTQYFGPGTRLTVL.